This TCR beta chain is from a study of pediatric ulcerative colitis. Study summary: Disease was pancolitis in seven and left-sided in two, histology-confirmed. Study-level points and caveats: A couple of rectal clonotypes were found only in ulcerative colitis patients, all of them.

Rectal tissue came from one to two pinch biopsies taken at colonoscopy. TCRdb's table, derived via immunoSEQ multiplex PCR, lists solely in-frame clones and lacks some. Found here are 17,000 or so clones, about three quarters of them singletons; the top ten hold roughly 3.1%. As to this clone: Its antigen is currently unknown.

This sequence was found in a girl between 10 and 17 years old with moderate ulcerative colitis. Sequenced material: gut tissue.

This chain's CDR3 is CASSYAYREPQHF. The DNA of the CDR3 is TGTGCCAGCAGTTACGCCTACAGGGAGCCCCAGCATTTT. V usage is TRBV6-5 and J usage is TRBJ1-5, with a weak D call TRBD1 (6 bases). CDR3 length: 13 amino acids. V was pared by 2 bases and J by 8 bases, with 10 bases between. Germline-derived CDR1 and CDR2 are MNHEY and SVGAGI.